One sample yielded the 28 T cell receptor beta chains listed below, sequenced in a study of T cell repertoires in cytomegalovirus infection. One entry per CDR3 protein, called by TCRdb with MiXCR from the reads. The sample comprises around 530,000 distinct CDR3 sequences, approximately 25% of which are singletons, and over 10% rests with the top ten. Sequencing was done on a sample of PBMCs. These receptors originate from a human donor in good health (CMV status not recorded). Some clones in this sample may be carry-over from other donors' samples.

There are many counts of this clonotype. The chain joins TRBV7-6 to TRBJ2-7; no clear D. The length of the CDR3 is 14 residues. The germline CDR1 and CDR2 sequences are SGHVS and FNYEAQ. V was clipped by 1 base and J by 3 bases, with 10 bases between them. The CDR3 region is CASSLVMASYEQYF. The CDR3 DNA reads as TGTGCCAGCAGCTTAGTTATGGCAAGCTACGAGCAGTACTTC.

This clonotype showed up just a few times. V is TRBV11-3 and J is TRBJ2-3; 7 nucleotides align to TRBD2. This CDR3 is built from 16 residues. Germline V gives CDR1 SGHNT, CDR2 YENEEA. J gave up 4 bases and V 3 bases, and 10 bases lay outside the gene matches. The CDR3 is CASSLFIGGGPDTQYF. The CDR3 nucleotides read TGTGCCAGCAGCTTGTTCATTGGGGGAGGGCCAGATACGCAGTATTTT.

Only a few counts were recorded for this clonotype. The rearrangement links TRBV6-2 or TRBV6-3 to TRBJ2-1; D is perhaps TRBD2 (6 bases). V gave up 0 bases and J gave up 7 bases, with 10 bases separating them. There are 14 residues in the CDR3. CDR1 is MNHEY, CDR2 SVGEGT, per germline. The CDR3 sequence: CASSYSRLVNEQFF. As DNA, the CDR3 is TGTGCCAGCAGTTACTCCCGACTAGTTAATGAGCAGTTCTTC.

The rearrangement links TRBV7-8 to TRBJ2-3; 8 bases line up with TRBD2. This CDR3 spans 16 amino acids. The germline CDR1 and CDR2 sequences are SGHVS and FQNEAQ. V was pared by 1 base and J by 0 bases, with 3 bases of the junction left unmatched. The CDR3 reads CASSLELAESTDTQYF. The CDR3 coding sequence is TGTGCCAGCAGCTTAGAACTAGCGGAAAGCACAGATACGCAGTATTTT.

The CDR3 DNA follows: TGCAGTGCTTCCCTTACGGGACACTACTACGAGCAGTACTTC. Translation: CSASLTGHYYEQYF. The genes are TRBV20-1 and TRBJ2-7; a weak D match, TRBD1 (6 bases). V gave up 5 bases and J gave up 3 bases, with 17 bases separating them. Germline V gene lookup returns CDR1 DFQATT and CDR2 SNEGSKA (reference sequence). CDR3 length equals 14 residues.

DNA for the CDR3: TGTGCCAGCTCACCAAACTCAGGGGTGGGGGGGACTGAAGCTTTCTTT. Translating it yields CASSPNSGVGGTEAFF. This chain joins TRBV18 and TRBJ1-1; D perhaps matches TRBD1 (6 bases). Deletions cut 2 bases from V and 5 bases from J, with 18 bases between. The V gene's germline CDR1 is KGHSH and CDR2 LQKENI. CDR3 length equals 16 residues.

This clonotype was observed a handful of times. The DNA is left out, because the CDR3 cannot be placed on it with certainty; the CDR3 is given as TCRdb lists it. V gene TRBV12-3 or TRBV12-4 combines with J gene TRBJ2-1; the table gives TRBD1 as D, unverified against the DNA. The CDR3 extends over 14 residues, inclusive of both ends. The CDR3 is CASSSSPVYNEQFF.

This clonotype was detected only a few times. This chain uses TRBV9 with TRBJ1-4, with D unclear. Between the trimmed V and J ends, which lost 0 bases and 2 bases, there was a span of 8 bases. Per the germline V gene, CDR1 is SGDLS and CDR2 is YYNGEE. There are 15 residues in the CDR3. The CDR3: CASSVAYRTNEKLFF. The CDR3 nucleotides are TGTGCCAGCAGCGTAGCTTACCGCACTAATGAAAAACTGTTTTTT.

CDR3 nucleotide sequence: TGTGCCCTAAACGAAGCGGGGTACACAGATACGCAGTATTTT. Translation gives CALNEAGYTDTQYF. V and J are TRBV6-1 and TRBJ2-3; 7 bases match TRBD2. With V trimmed by 11 bases and J by 2 bases, 10 bases remained unmatched. The CDR3 has 14 amino acids. Germline V CDR1 and CDR2: MNHNS, SASEGT.

This clonotype was seen only a few times. V is TRBV24-1 and J is TRBJ2-1, with D possibly TRBD2 on 6 matching bases. CDR1 and CDR2 (germline): KGHDR, SFDVKD. The V gene lost 4 bases and the J gene lost 5 bases, with 8 bases spanning the gap. This CDR3 has 13 residues. In DNA form, the CDR3 reads TGTGCCACCAGTGAGGGGAGGAACAATGAGCAGTTCTTC. Residues: CATSEGRNNEQFF.

The sample holds many counts of this clonotype. The chain carries TRBV7-8 and TRBJ2-1; tentative D call: TRBD1 (5 bases). Germline-derived CDR1 and CDR2 are SGHVS and FQNEAQ. The length of the CDR3 is 15 residues. Trimming took off 4 bases at V and 10 bases at J, with 20 bases between the two ends. CDR3: CASSSPPQGVYEQFF. CDR3 in DNA: TGTGCCAGCAGCTCACCTCCCCAGGGCGTGTACGAGCAGTTCTTC.

This clonotype was seen many times. This chain's CDR3 is CASGDSSVHEQFF. The CDR3 DNA is TGTGCCAGCGGGGACAGTTCAGTCCATGAGCAGTTCTTC. The chain links TRBV7-2 to TRBJ2-1; 7 bases line up with TRBD1. The V gene end was trimmed by 8 bases and the J gene end by 8 bases; junction bases not matched to a gene: 9. The germline CDR1 and CDR2 sequences are SGHTA and FQGNSA. The length of the CDR3 is 13 residues.

This clonotype occurred many times. The chain recombines TRBV11-2 with TRBJ1-3, with a possible D match to TRBD1 (6 bases). The CDR3 loop spans 15 amino acids. Germline CDR1 is SGHAT and CDR2 is FQNNGV. Trimming took 5 bases from V and 0 from J, leaving 11 bases between them. The CDR3 DNA reads TGTGCCAGCAGCCGATCAGGGGACTCTGGAAACACCATATATTTT. It translates to CASSRSGDSGNTIYF.

Only a few counts were recorded for this clonotype. The chain uses TRBV18 and TRBJ2-1, with a weak D call TRBD2 (6 bases). CDR3 length: 13 amino acids. V dropped 3 bases and J dropped 6 bases, with 9 bases sitting between them. The germline V gene has CDR1 KGHSH and CDR2 LQKENI. CDR3: CASSPPTSNEQFF. The CDR3 DNA is TGTGCCAGCTCACCGCCGACTAGCAATGAGCAGTTCTTC.

This clonotype was counted many times. The chain joins TRBV7-2 to TRBJ1-5; D remains ambiguous. Trimming cost V 7 bases and J 4 bases, with 11 bases left between them. The CDR3 is 13 amino acids. Per the germline V gene, CDR1 is SGHTA and CDR2 is FQGNSA. The CDR3 sequence: CASTLQENQPQHF. The CDR3 DNA sequence: TGTGCCAGCACCCTTCAGGAGAATCAGCCCCAGCATTTT.

This clonotype was seen a few times. This rearrangement joins TRBV6-6 to TRBJ1-4; tentative D call: TRBD1 (5 bases). Germline V CDR1 and CDR2: MNHNY, SVGAGI (reference sequence). V was pared by 2 bases and J by 7 bases, with 8 bases between. The CDR3 has 13 residues. The CDR3 DNA reads TGTGCCAGCAGTTACGCGGGGGGTGAAAAACTGTTTTTT. Its protein is CASSYAGGEKLFF.

This clonotype was detected a few times. This chain links TRBV6-1 with TRBJ2-1; D may be TRBD1 (6 bases). V was cut by 8 bases and J by 0 bases, with 17 bases left in between. Germline V gene data show CDR1 as MNHNS and CDR2 as SASEGT. The CDR3 covers 16 residues. The DNA for the CDR3 is TGTGCCAGCCTCAAGAACAGGGAAGGCTCCTACAATGAGCAGTTCTTC. It codes for CASLKNREGSYNEQFF.

This chain links TRBV12-3 or TRBV12-4 with TRBJ1-5; 8 nucleotides match TRBD1. There are 15 residues in the CDR3. With 1 base clipped from V and 7 bases from J, the junction kept 6 bases outside the gene matches. This CDR3 reads CASSLGTGKGQPQHF. CDR3 DNA sequence: TGTGCCAGCAGTTTAGGGACAGGGAAAGGCCAGCCCCAGCATTTT.

This clonotype was seen a few times. The rearrangement links TRBV6-4 to TRBJ2-3, with a tentative D call TRBD2 (5 bases). Germline CDR1 is MRHNA and CDR2 is SNTAGT. The CDR3 is 17 amino acids. V lost 5 bases to trimming and J lost 1 base, with 19 bases between them. CDR3 nucleotide sequence: TGTGCCAGCAGTAAAACCCTACTAGTTCATGGCACAGATACGCAGTATTTT. It encodes CASSKTLLVHGTDTQYF.

The DNA of the CDR3 is TGTGCCAGCAGCCAAGGGACAGCCTCCCGCTCCTACAATGAGCAGTTCTTC. Residues: CASSQGTASRSYNEQFF. The chain couples TRBV11-2 to TRBJ2-1; 7 nucleotides match TRBD1. With V trimmed by 5 bases and J by 0 bases, 10 bases remained unmatched. The CDR3 consists of 17 residues. Germline CDR1 reads SGHAT; CDR2 reads FQNNGV.

This clonotype was seen ten or more times. The V and J genes are TRBV6-2 or TRBV6-3 and TRBJ2-7; D is possibly TRBD1 (5 bases). Deletions cut 2 bases from V and 7 bases from J, with 12 bases between. This CDR3 comprises 13 residues. Looked up from germline, CDR1 is MNHEY and CDR2 is SVGEGT. The CDR3 DNA is TGTGCCAGCAGTTACGGGGCAGTGGGGGAGCAGTACGTC. Protein product: CASSYGAVGEQYV.

This chain joins TRBV11-3 and TRBJ2-3, with 8 bases matching TRBD2. Germline-derived CDR1 and CDR2 are SGHNT and YENEEA. V lost 6 bases, J lost 4 bases, and 12 bases stayed unmatched. The CDR3 contains 16 residues. CDR3 loop: CASSSSGPMGADTQYF. In DNA, the CDR3 is TGTGCCAGCAGTTCTAGCGGGCCGATGGGGGCAGATACGCAGTATTTT. The full variable domain, rest sourced from reference TRBV11-3 and TRBJ2-3, is EAGVVQSPRYKIIEKKQPVAFWCNPISGHNTLYWYLQNLGQGPELLIRYENEEAVDDSQLPKDRFSAERLKGVDSTLKIQPAELGDSAVYLCASSSSGPMGADTQYFGPGTRLTVL.

This clonotype was counted many times. This chain connects TRBV12-3 or TRBV12-4 to TRBJ2-2, with D perhaps assigned TRBD1 or TRBD2 (5 bases each). V was shortened by 0 bases and J by 1 base, with 6 bases between the two germline ends. This CDR3 has 15 residues. CDR3 coding DNA: TGTGCCAGCAGTTTAGCGGGACGGAACACCGGGGAGCTGTTTTTT. Amino acid sequence: CASSLAGRNTGELFF.

The chain recombines TRBV20-1 with TRBJ1-1; D ambiguous. The V gene lost 2 bases and the J gene lost 6 bases, with 10 bases spanning the gap. Germline CDR1 and CDR2: DFQATT and SNEGSKA (reference sequence). CDR3 length equals 12 residues. CDR3 protein: CSARRGQAEAFF. Written as DNA, the CDR3 is TGCAGTGCTAGACGGGGTCAGGCTGAAGCTTTCTTT.

This clonotype showed up many times. This sequence joins TRBV12-3 or TRBV12-4 and TRBJ1-1; no reliable D call. V was cut by 2 bases and J by 5 bases, with 12 bases left in between. CDR3 length: 14 residues. Here the CDR3 reads CASSLTGERTEAFF. CDR3 nucleotides: TGTGCCAGCAGTTTAACCGGCGAGAGAACTGAAGCTTTCTTT.

V and J are TRBV2 and TRBJ1-4; the D is unclear. The CDR3 has 15 residues. CDR1 is SNHLY and CDR2 is FYNNEI in the germline V gene. The ends were cut back, 5 bases at V and 2 bases at J, with 12 bases in the middle. CDR3 in amino acids: CASSTPTGTNEKLFF. The DNA for the CDR3 is TGTGCCAGCAGTACCCCGACGGGGACTAATGAAAAACTGTTTTTT.

J is TRBJ2-7 and V is TRBV6-8; 9 nucleotides line up with TRBD1. From germline, CDR1 is MNHGY and CDR2 SAAAGT. The CDR3 spans 17 residues. V was pared by 8 bases and J by 3 bases, with 17 bases of the junction left unmatched. CDR3 DNA: TGTGCCAGCCGGACCGGGGCAGACGGGACAGGGTACTACGAGCAGTACTTC. This translates into CASRTGADGTGYYEQYF.

This clonotype was seen only once. V and J are TRBV10-3 and TRBJ2-7; 11 bases are shared with TRBD2. The trim removed 6 bases at V and 4 bases at J, leaving 8 bases unmatched. This CDR3 region has 15 residues. The germline V gene has CDR1 ENHRY and CDR2 SYGVKD. The CDR3, as DNA: TGTGCCATCAGGGGGACTAGCGGAAGCATGTACGAGCAGTACTTC. Its protein is CAIRGTSGSMYEQYF.